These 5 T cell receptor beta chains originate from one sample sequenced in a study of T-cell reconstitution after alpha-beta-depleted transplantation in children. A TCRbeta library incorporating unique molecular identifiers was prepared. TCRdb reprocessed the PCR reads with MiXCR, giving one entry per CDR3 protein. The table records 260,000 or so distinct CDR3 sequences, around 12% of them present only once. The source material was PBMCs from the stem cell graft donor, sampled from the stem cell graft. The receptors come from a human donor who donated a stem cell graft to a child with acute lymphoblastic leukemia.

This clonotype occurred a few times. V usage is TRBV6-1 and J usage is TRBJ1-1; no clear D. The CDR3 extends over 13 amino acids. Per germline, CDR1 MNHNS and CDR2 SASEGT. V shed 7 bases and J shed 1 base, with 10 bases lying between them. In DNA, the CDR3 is TGTGCCAGCACCTCGTGGGAGAACACTGAAGCTTTCTTT. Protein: CASTSWENTEAFF.

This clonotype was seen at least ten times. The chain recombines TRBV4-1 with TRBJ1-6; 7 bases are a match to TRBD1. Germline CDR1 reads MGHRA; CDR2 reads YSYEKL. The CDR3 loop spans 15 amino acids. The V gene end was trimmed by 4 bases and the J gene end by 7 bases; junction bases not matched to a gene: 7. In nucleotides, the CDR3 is TGCGCCAGCAGCCCCCGTGGGACAGCAAATTCACCCCTCCACTTT. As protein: CASSPRGTANSPLHF.

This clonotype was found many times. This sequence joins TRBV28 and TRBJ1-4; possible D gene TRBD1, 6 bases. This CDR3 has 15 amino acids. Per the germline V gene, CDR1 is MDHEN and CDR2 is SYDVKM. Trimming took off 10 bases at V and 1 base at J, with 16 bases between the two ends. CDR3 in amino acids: CAILPAQGTNEKLFF. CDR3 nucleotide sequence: TGTGCCATATTGCCTGCACAGGGAACTAATGAAAAACTGTTTTTT.

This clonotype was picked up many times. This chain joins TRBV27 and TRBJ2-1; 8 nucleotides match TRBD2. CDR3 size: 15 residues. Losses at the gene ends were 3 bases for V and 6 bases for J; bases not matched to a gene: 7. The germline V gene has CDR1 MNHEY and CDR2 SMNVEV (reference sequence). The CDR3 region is CASSLRAGGLNEQFF. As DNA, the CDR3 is TGTGCCAGCAGTTTGAGGGCGGGGGGCCTCAATGAGCAGTTCTTC.

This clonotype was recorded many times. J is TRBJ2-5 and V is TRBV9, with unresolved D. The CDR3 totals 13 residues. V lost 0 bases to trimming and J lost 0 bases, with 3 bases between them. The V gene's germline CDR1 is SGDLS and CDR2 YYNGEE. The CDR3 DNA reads TGTGCCAGCAGCGTAGGCTACCAAGAGACCCAGTACTTC. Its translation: CASSVGYQETQYF.